Presented here are 9 T cell receptor beta chains from one specimen sequenced in a study of OX40 agonist ivuxolimab in advanced cancers. Some clones are missing from TCRdb's copy, which holds only in-frame ones; the method was immunoSEQ multiplex PCR. The sample yields approximately 82,000 clones, approximately 95% seen once. Sequenced material: CD4+ or CD8+ T cells sorted from blood, taken in a trial of the OX40 agonist ivuxolimab. These receptors were taken from an adult with an advanced solid tumor such as melanoma, head and neck, liver or kidney cancer.

The chain uses TRBV5-6 and TRBJ1-3, with D unclear. Trimming pared 2 bases from V and 4 bases from J, leaving 7 bases between. The CDR3 length is 13 residues. Germline-derived CDR1 and CDR2 are SGHDT and YYEEEE. The CDR3 DNA is TGTGCCAGCAGCTTCCTTCCCGGAAACACCATATATTTT. Translation: CASSFLPGNTIYF.

J is TRBJ1-2 and V is TRBV25-1; the D gene is possibly TRBD1 (5 bases). The germline V gene encodes CDR1 MGHDK and CDR2 SYGVNS. This CDR3 comprises 14 residues. The ends were cut back, 4 bases at V and 4 bases at J, with 13 bases in the middle. The CDR3 is CASSVTGTPYGYTF. In DNA form, the CDR3 reads TGTGCCAGCAGTGTCACCGGGACGCCCTATGGCTACACCTTC.

V usage is TRBV27 and J usage is TRBJ2-7, with D possibly being TRBD2 (5 bases). V shed 5 bases and J shed 2 bases, with 10 bases lying between them. Germline assignment: CDR1 MNHEY and CDR2 SMNVEV (reference sequence). The CDR3 runs 13 residues. The CDR3 nucleotides are TGTGCCAGCAGTCTTACCGGGGCCTACGAGCAGTACTTC. Protein product: CASSLTGAYEQYF.

The chain links TRBV27 to TRBJ1-2; D remains ambiguous. This CDR3 region has 13 residues. Deletions cut 3 bases from V and 2 bases from J, with 7 bases between. Germline lookup yields CDR1 MNHEY and CDR2 SMNVEV (reference sequence). In DNA, the CDR3 is TGTGCCAGCAGTTTGTACATGAACTATGGCTACACCTTC. It specifies CASSLYMNYGYTF.

This chain joins TRBV19 and TRBJ1-3; D is undetermined. Germline loops: CDR1 LNHDA, CDR2 SQIVND (reference sequence). Trimming took off 3 bases at V and 0 bases at J, with 6 bases between the two ends. The length of the CDR3 is 14 residues. The CDR3 reads CASSMEGSGNTIYF. The CDR3 DNA reads TGTGCCAGTAGTATGGAGGGCTCTGGAAACACCATATATTTT.

In its sample, this clone was seen a few times. This rearrangement joins TRBV28 to TRBJ1-1, with D unclear. The CDR3 covers 12 residues. CDR1 and CDR2 from the germline V gene are MDHEN and SYDVKM. Trimming shortened V by 2 bases and J by 5 bases, and 6 bases separated the two germline ends. CDR3: CASSLGETEAFF. In nucleotides, the CDR3 is TGTGCCAGCAGTTTAGGCGAAACTGAAGCTTTCTTT.

V is TRBV4-3 and J is TRBJ2-2; D tentatively reads TRBD1 or TRBD2 (5 bases each). Germline lookup yields CDR1 LGHNA and CDR2 YSLEER. CDR3 size: 14 residues. The V gene lost 0 bases and the J gene lost 5 bases, with 7 bases spanning the gap. DNA for the CDR3: TGCGCCAGCAGCCAAGATTGGGGGACCGGGGAGCTGTTTTTT. Translated: CASSQDWGTGELFF.

The chain joins TRBV9 to TRBJ2-1; the D gene is possibly TRBD2 (6 bases). Trimming removed 0 bases at V and 1 base at J, with 11 bases between. Germline CDR1 SGDLS, CDR2 YYNGEE. The CDR3 covers 16 residues. The CDR3 DNA sequence: TGTGCCAGCAGCGTAGACGGGGGTGGGTCCTACAATGAGCAGTTCTTC. This codes for CASSVDGGGSYNEQFF.

This clone occurred a few times. The V and J genes are TRBV7-9 and TRBJ2-7; no definite D call. The CDR3 spans 11 residues. Trimming removed 5 bases from V and 3 bases from J, with 5 bases in between. Per germline, CDR1 SEHNR and CDR2 FQNEAQ (reference sequence). Written as DNA, the CDR3 is TGTGCCAGCAGCCTGCACTACGAGCAGTACTTC. Protein product: CASSLHYEQYF.